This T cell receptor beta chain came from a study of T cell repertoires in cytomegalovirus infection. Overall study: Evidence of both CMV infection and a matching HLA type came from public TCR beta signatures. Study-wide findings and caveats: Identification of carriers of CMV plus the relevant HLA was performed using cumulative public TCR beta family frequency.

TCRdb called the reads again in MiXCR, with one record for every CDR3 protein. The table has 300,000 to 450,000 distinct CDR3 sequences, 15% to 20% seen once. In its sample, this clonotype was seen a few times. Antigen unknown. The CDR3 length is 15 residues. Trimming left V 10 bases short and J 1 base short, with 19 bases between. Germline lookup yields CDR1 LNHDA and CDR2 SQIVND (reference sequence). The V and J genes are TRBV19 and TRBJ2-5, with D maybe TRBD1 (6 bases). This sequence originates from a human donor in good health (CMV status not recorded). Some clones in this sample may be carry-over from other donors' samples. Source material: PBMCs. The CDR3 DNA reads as TGTGCCACCAGTTCTGTAGGGGGATCCCAAGAGACCCAGTACTTC. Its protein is CATSSVGGSQETQYF. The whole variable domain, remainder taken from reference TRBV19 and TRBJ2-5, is DGGITQSPKYLFRKEGQNVTLSCEQNLNHDAMYWYRQDPGQGLRLIYYSQIVNDFQKGDIAEGYSVSREKKESFPLTVTSAQKNPTAFYLCATSSVGGSQETQYFGPGTRLLVL.